This TCR beta chain was documented in a study of T-cell reconstitution after alpha-beta-depleted transplantation in children. The germline V and J ends were trimmed by 6 bases and 3 bases, with 11 bases remaining between them. The CDR3 has 13 amino acids. Germline values: CDR1 MNHNY, CDR2 SVGAGI (reference sequence). Of note for this clonotype: With a much larger clone just one base away, this may be a read error.

Researchers prepared the TCRbeta library using unique molecular identifiers, the study reports. TCRdb analysed the PCR reads with MiXCR anew, one entry per CDR3 protein. The sample holds some 220,000 distinct CDR3 sequences, roughly 9% seen once. The chain carries TRBV6-6 and TRBJ1-2; D is perhaps TRBD1 (6 bases). This TCR was recovered from a human donor who donated a stem cell graft to a child with acute lymphoblastic leukemia. Sequencing used PBMCs from the stem cell graft donor, obtained from the stem cell graft. The CDR3 is CASSRQEHYGYTF. The DNA for the CDR3 is TGTGCCAGCAGCAGACAGGAGCACTATGGCTACACCTTC.